Presented here are 14 T cell receptor beta chains from one specimen sequenced in a study of long-term antiretroviral therapy in people with HIV. Researchers report immunoSEQ v3.0 was run at survey level. Profiled with immunoSEQ multiplex PCR; TCRdb holds only in-frame clones, not every one. This table holds several thousand clones, roughly 85% found once. The sequences come from unsorted PBMCs, collected 3.7 years after starting antiretroviral therapy. These receptors came from a woman in her forties or fifties with HIV.

This chain connects TRBV9 to TRBJ1-5, with TRBD1 matching 9 bases. Germline V gives CDR1 SGDLS, CDR2 YYNGEE. Trimming at V came to 3 bases and at J to 0 bases, leaving 7 bases not matched to a gene. The CDR3 totals 17 residues. The CDR3 DNA is TGTGCCAGCAGCGCTACAGGGGGCGATTATAGCAATCAGCCCCAGCATTTT. Residues: CASSATGGDYSNQPQHF. The variable domain in full, with the rest retrieved from reference TRBV9 and TRBJ1-5, is DSGVTQTPKHLITATGQRVTLRCSPRSGDLSVYWYQQSLDQGLQFLIQYYNGEERAKGNILERFSAQQFPDLHSELNLSSLELGDSALYFCASSATGGDYSNQPQHFGDGTRLSIL.

The chain carries TRBV9 and TRBJ2-1; D is possibly TRBD1 or TRBD2 (5 bases each). V was cut by 4 bases and J by 8 bases, with 19 bases left in between. The germline V gene has CDR1 SGDLS and CDR2 YYNGEE. This CDR3 contains 15 residues. CDR3 nucleotides: TGTGCCAGCAGCCCTTTCCTTGGGGGAGAATATGAGCAGTTCTTC. This encodes CASSPFLGGEYEQFF. Based on the CDR3 plus reference TRBV9 and TRBJ2-1, the full variable domain is DSGVTQTPKHLITATGQRVTLRCSPRSGDLSVYWYQQSLDQGLQFLIQYYNGEERAKGNILERFSAQQFPDLHSELNLSSLELGDSALYFCASSPFLGGEYEQFFGPGTRLTVL.

V gene TRBV6-5 combines with J gene TRBJ2-3; 9 bases map to TRBD2. With V trimmed by 3 bases and J by 5 bases, 6 bases remained unmatched. The V gene's germline CDR1 is MNHEY and CDR2 SVGAGI. The CDR3 is made up of 15 amino acids. CDR3 in DNA: TGTGCCAGCAGTTATACCCTAGCGGGAATAGATACGCAGTATTTT. It encodes CASSYTLAGIDTQYF.

In this sample, this clone turned up once. The chain has TRBV9 and TRBJ2-1, with D maybe TRBD1 (6 bases). V was shortened by 4 bases and J by 2 bases, with 13 bases between the two germline ends. Germline V gene data show CDR1 as SGDLS and CDR2 as YYNGEE. The CDR3 has 15 residues. As DNA, the CDR3 is TGTGCCAGCAGCTTACAGGGTGGGCCCTACAATGAGCAGTTCTTC. It codes for CASSLQGGPYNEQFF.

The rearrangement links TRBV11-3 to TRBJ1-1; D is ambiguous. The length of the CDR3 is 13 residues. CDR1 is SGHNT, CDR2 YENEEA, per germline. The V gene lost 3 bases and the J gene lost 1 base, with 6 bases spanning the gap. The CDR3 sequence: CASSFSKNTEAFF. Written as DNA, the CDR3 is TGTGCCAGCAGCTTCAGCAAGAACACTGAAGCTTTCTTT.

This rearrangement joins TRBV18 to TRBJ1-2; 10 positions match TRBD1. Germline V CDR1 and CDR2: KGHSH, LQKENI. This CDR3 has 15 residues. The V and J ends lost 3 bases and 6 bases, in that order; junction bases with no gene match: 7. The CDR3: CASSPRQGAPDGYTF. The CDR3 DNA sequence: TGTGCCAGCTCACCCCGACAGGGGGCCCCCGATGGCTACACCTTC.

This clone was found once. V and J are TRBV18 and TRBJ1-4; a weak D match, TRBD1 (6 bases). Germline lookup yields CDR1 KGHSH and CDR2 LQKENI. The CDR3 is 16 residues long. V gave up 0 bases and J gave up 8 bases, with 16 bases separating them. CDR3 bases: TGTGCCAGCTCACCACCTCCCGAGGGGACACCCGAAAAACTGTTTTTT. Translated, it gives CASSPPPEGTPEKLFF.

The chain has TRBV5-1 and TRBJ2-5; 7 bases agree with TRBD1. The CDR3 totals 13 residues. In germline, CDR1 is SGHRS, CDR2 YFSETQ. V lost 2 bases to trimming and J lost 5 bases; unmatched junction nucleotides: 3. This CDR3 reads CASSFTGVETQYF. For the CDR3, the DNA is TGCGCCAGCAGCTTTACAGGGGTGGAGACCCAGTACTTC. Looking up the rest from reference TRBV5-1 and TRBJ2-5 gives the full variable domain: KAGVTQTPRYLIKTRGQQVTLSCSPISGHRSVSWYQQTPGQGLQFLFEYFSETQRNKGNFPGRFSGRQFSNSRSEMNVSTLELGDSALYLCASSFTGVETQYFGPGTRLLVL.

The rearrangement joins TRBV5-1 to TRBJ2-7, with D maybe TRBD1 (7 bases). CDR1 and CDR2 (germline): SGHRS, YFSETQ. The CDR3 is 18 residues long. V dropped 5 bases and J dropped 3 bases, with 27 bases sitting between them. The chain's CDR3 is CASRWDPQGGGNHYEQYF. DNA for the CDR3: TGCGCCAGCAGATGGGACCCTCAGGGGGGAGGCAATCACTACGAGCAGTACTTC. Based on the CDR3 plus reference TRBV5-1 and TRBJ2-7, the full variable domain is KAGVTQTPRYLIKTRGQQVTLSCSPISGHRSVSWYQQTPGQGLQFLFEYFSETQRNKGNFPGRFSGRQFSNSRSEMNVSTLELGDSALYLCASRWDPQGGGNHYEQYFGPGTRLTVT.

This chain connects TRBV19 to TRBJ2-3; a weak D match, TRBD2 (5 bases). The ends were cut back, 6 bases at V and 2 bases at J, with 18 bases in the middle. Germline V lookup: CDR1 LNHDA, CDR2 SQIVND (reference sequence). CDR3 length equals 16 residues. This CDR3 reads CASSLRASSHTDTQYF. In DNA, the CDR3 is TGTGCCAGTAGCCTGAGGGCTAGCAGCCACACAGATACGCAGTATTTT. The complete variable domain, with remaining parts taken from reference TRBV19 and TRBJ2-3, reads DGGITQSPKYLFRKEGQNVTLSCEQNLNHDAMYWYRQDPGQGLRLIYYSQIVNDFQKGDIAEGYSVSREKKESFPLTVTSAQKNPTAFYLCASSLRASSHTDTQYFGPGTRLTVL.

The V gene is TRBV7-9, the J gene TRBJ1-1; 9 positions agree with TRBD1. CDR3 size: 13 residues. The trim removed 1 base at V and 10 bases at J, leaving 4 bases unmatched. The V gene's germline CDR1 is SEHNR and CDR2 FQNEAQ (reference sequence). In nucleotides, the CDR3 is TGTGCCAGCAGCTTAGGACAGGGGGTAACAGCTTTCTTT. Translation gives CASSLGQGVTAFF.

The gene calls are TRBV2 and TRBJ1-2; no firm D call. The V end lost 8 bases, the J end lost 5 bases, and 15 bases lay between the germline ends. The germline gives CDR1 SNHLY, CDR2 FYNNEI. CDR3 size: 13 residues. The CDR3, as DNA: TGTGCCAGCGGCATCACAGACCAATATGGCTACACCTTC. The encoded protein is CASGITDQYGYTF.

This chain joins TRBV7-3 and TRBJ2-3, with no clear D. Germline lookup yields CDR1 SGHTA and CDR2 FQGTGA. The V end lost 1 base, the J end lost 2 bases, and 10 bases lay between the germline ends. CDR3 length equals 15 residues. CDR3 bases: TGTGCCAGCAGCTTAATTTCTGGGGACACAGATACGCAGTATTTT. Encoded protein: CASSLISGDTDTQYF.

This clone has a single count. The chain uses TRBV7-9 and TRBJ1-1; D is unresolved. Trimming took 5 bases from V and 0 from J, leaving 7 bases between them. The CDR3 is made up of 13 amino acids. Looked up from germline, CDR1 is SEHNR and CDR2 is FQNEAQ (reference sequence). CDR3 amino acids: CASSPTVNTEAFF. CDR3 bases: TGTGCCAGCAGCCCGACGGTGAACACTGAAGCTTTCTTT.